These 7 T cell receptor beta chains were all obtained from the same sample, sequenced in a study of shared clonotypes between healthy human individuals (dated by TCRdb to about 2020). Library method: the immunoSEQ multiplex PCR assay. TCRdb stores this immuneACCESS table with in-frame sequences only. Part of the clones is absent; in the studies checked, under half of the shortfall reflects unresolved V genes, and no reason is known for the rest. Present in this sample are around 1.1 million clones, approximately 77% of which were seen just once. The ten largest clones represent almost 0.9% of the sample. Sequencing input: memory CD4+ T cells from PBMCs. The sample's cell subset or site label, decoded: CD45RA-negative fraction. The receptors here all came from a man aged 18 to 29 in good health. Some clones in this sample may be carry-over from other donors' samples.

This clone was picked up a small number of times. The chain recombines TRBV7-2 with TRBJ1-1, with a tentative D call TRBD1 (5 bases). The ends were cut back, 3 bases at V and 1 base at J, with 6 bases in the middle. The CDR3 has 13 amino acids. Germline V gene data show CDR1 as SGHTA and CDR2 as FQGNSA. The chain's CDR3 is CASSLRGNTEAFF. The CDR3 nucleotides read TGTGCCAGCAGCTTGAGGGGGAACACTGAAGCTTTCTTT.

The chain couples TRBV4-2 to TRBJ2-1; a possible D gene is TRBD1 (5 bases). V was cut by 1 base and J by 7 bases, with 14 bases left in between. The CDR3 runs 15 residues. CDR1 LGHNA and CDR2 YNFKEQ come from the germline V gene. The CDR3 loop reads CASSQVRQYGNEQFF. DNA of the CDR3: TGTGCCAGCAGCCAAGTCAGACAGTATGGGAATGAGCAGTTCTTC.

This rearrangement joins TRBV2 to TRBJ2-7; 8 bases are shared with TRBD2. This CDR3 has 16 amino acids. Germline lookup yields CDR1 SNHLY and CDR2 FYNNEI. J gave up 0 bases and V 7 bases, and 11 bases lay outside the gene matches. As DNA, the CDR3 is TGTGCCAGCACCCCGGGGGGGGACAAAAGCTCCTACGAGCAGTACTTC. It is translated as CASTPGGDKSSYEQYF.

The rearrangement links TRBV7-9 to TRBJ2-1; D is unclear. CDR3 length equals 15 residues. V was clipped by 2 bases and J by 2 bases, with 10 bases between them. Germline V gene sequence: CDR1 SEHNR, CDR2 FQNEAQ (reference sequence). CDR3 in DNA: TGTGCCAGCAGCTTAAGAGGCCAGCCCTACAATGAGCAGTTCTTC. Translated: CASSLRGQPYNEQFF. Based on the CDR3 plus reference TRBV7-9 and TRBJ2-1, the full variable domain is DTGVSQNPRHKITKRGQNVTFRCDPISEHNRLYWYRQTLGQGPEFLTYFQNEAQLEKSRLLSDRFSAERPKGSFSTLEIQRTEQGDSAMYLCASSLRGQPYNEQFFGPGTRLTVL.

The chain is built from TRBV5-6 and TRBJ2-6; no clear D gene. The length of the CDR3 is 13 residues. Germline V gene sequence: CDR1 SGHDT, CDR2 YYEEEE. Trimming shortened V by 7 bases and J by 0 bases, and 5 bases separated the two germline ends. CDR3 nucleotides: TGTGCCAGCGCCCTCTCTGGGGCCAACGTCCTGACTTTC. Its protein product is CASALSGANVLTF.

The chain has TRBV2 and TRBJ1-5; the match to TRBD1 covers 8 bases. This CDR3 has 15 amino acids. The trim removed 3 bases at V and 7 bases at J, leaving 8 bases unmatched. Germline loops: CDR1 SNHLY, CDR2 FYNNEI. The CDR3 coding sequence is TGTGCCAGCAGTGAGAGGACAGGGCCGGAACAGCCCCAGCATTTT. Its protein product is CASSERTGPEQPQHF.

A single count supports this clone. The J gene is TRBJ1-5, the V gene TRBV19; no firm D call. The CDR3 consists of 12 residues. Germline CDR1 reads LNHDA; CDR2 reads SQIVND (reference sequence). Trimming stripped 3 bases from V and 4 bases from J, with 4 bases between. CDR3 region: CASSMGNQPQHF. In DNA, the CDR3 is TGTGCCAGTAGTATGGGGAATCAGCCCCAGCATTTT.